This T cell receptor (beta chain) was found in a study of vaccination and CD4 T cells after COVID-19. CDR3 size: 14 residues. Germline V CDR1 and CDR2: DFQATT, SNEGSKA (reference sequence). J lost 5 bases, V lost 3 bases, and 6 bases had no gene match. The Oncomine TCR Beta short-read assay was applied to DNA of cultured CD4+ T cells. MiXCR was run by TCRdb on the PCR reads, yielding one entry per CDR3 protein. The sample shows about 15,000 distinct CDR3 sequences, 54% of them seen only once. Of note for this clonotype: What it binds is not known.

Documented treatment: 10-day PBMC culture with coronavirus spike peptide pools or control peptides (ViraFEST assay). The rearrangement joins TRBV20-1 to TRBJ2-1; TRBD2 matches 8 bases. Sample: CD4+ T cells from blood, cultured in vitro, taken before SARS-CoV-2 vaccination. The sequence was collected from a human donor who had recovered from COVID-19. CDR3: CSARSGSWDNEQFF. For the CDR3, the DNA is TGCAGTGCTAGGAGCGGGAGTTGGGACAATGAGCAGTTCTTC.